This entry features one TCR beta chain sequence. The CDR3 runs 15 residues. CDR1 is MNHEY, CDR2 SMNVEV, per germline (reference sequence). V gave up 6 bases and J gave up 3 bases, with 15 bases separating them. Two negative PCRs, clearance, or symptom resolution were required of recovered Cohort 3 donors. These data come from a study of blood T cell repertoires in COVID-19. Study in general: Italy, Spain and the United States were the sources of the convalescent and acute COVID-19 samples. From T cells, B-cell-depleted T cells, or PBMCs came the material, which was cDNA or gDNA.

Measured with immunoSEQ multiplex PCR; TCRdb has only the in-frame clones, and not every one. The sample has 290,000 or so clones; roughly 86% are singletons. The receptor comes from a woman in her late teens or twenties who had recovered from COVID-19. What was sequenced was PBMCs or T cells enriched from blood (not recorded which). The V and J genes are TRBV27 and TRBJ2-1; TRBD2 might be the D (5 bases). The CDR3 is CASRSGALYYNEQFF. Written as DNA, the CDR3 is TGTGCCAGCAGGAGCGGAGCCCTTTACTACAATGAGCAGTTCTTC.